Each of the 14 T cell receptor beta chains below was sequenced from the same sample in a study of cytomegalovirus exposure and HLA in healthy donors. TCRdb keeps only in-frame clones here, not all; method: immunoSEQ multiplex PCR. This table has 200,000 to 250,000 clones, less than 90% appearing once. Sequencing used PBMCs. The receptors originated from a woman under 30 in good health and CMV-seronegative.

V usage is TRBV19 and J usage is TRBJ1-5, with D unclear. Deletions cut 2 bases from V and 4 bases from J, with 6 bases between. There are 13 residues in the CDR3. CDR1 is LNHDA and CDR2 is SQIVND in the germline V gene (reference sequence). CDR3 nucleotides: TGTGCCAGTAGTATACAGACGAATCAGCCCCAGCATTTT. Its translation: CASSIQTNQPQHF.

V gene TRBV28 combines with J gene TRBJ2-7, with TRBD2 as a possible D gene (5 bases). The length of the CDR3 is 13 residues. Germline V gives CDR1 MDHEN, CDR2 SYDVKM. Deletions cut 2 bases from V and 3 bases from J, with 8 bases between. This chain's CDR3 is CASSLIRGYEQYF. Written as DNA, the CDR3 is TGTGCCAGCAGTTTAATCCGGGGCTACGAGCAGTACTTC.

In DNA, the CDR3 is TGTGCCAGCAGTGAAGCGGAACCTATTGAAAAACTGTTTTTT. Translated, it gives CASSEAEPIEKLFF. The V gene is TRBV2, the J gene TRBJ1-4, with unresolved D. This CDR3 has 14 amino acids. V lost 0 bases and J 7 bases, leaving 9 bases between the germline ends. The V gene's germline CDR1 is SNHLY and CDR2 FYNNEI.

This clone turned up a few times. The chain is built from TRBV12-5 and TRBJ1-1, with TRBD1 identical over 8 bases. The V gene's germline CDR1 is LGHNT and CDR2 FRNRAP. V trimming: 0 bases; J trimming: 1 base; junction bases outside the gene matches: 4. This CDR3 region has 16 residues. CDR3 protein: CASGLVTGQGNTEAFF. CDR3 in DNA: TGTGCTAGTGGTTTGGTAACTGGACAGGGGAACACTGAAGCTTTCTTT.

The gene calls are TRBV30 and TRBJ1-2, with D perhaps TRBD1 (6 bases). Germline V CDR1 and CDR2: GTSNPN, SVGIG (reference sequence). The CDR3 extends over 15 amino acids. Trimming stripped 2 bases from V and 3 bases from J, with 16 bases between. The CDR3 coding sequence is TGTGCCTGGAGTCGGGCAGGGGAATATTACTATGGCTACACCTTC. Translating it yields CAWSRAGEYYYGYTF.

The V and J genes are TRBV6-5 and TRBJ1-3; D possibly corresponds to TRBD1 (5 bases). Looked up from germline, CDR1 is MNHEY and CDR2 is SVGAGI. The CDR3 sequence is 15 residues long. V lost 0 bases and J 3 bases, leaving 9 bases between the germline ends. In DNA, the CDR3 is TGTGCCAGCAGTTACTCGGGACGGTATGGAAACACCATATATTTT. Protein sequence: CASSYSGRYGNTIYF.

The V and J genes are TRBV2 and TRBJ2-2, with 7 bases matching TRBD1. Looked up from germline, CDR1 is SNHLY and CDR2 is FYNNEI. The CDR3 loop spans 14 amino acids. With V trimmed by 8 bases and J by 5 bases, 8 bases remained unmatched. The DNA for the CDR3 is TGTGCCAGCTCCCGGGACAGTCTTACCGGGGAGCTGTTTTTT. Translating it yields CASSRDSLTGELFF.

V usage is TRBV6-1 and J usage is TRBJ2-7; D may be TRBD1 or TRBD2 (5 bases each). The CDR3 covers 13 residues. With 6 bases removed from V and 3 bases from J, the gap between germline ends came to 12 bases. The germline V gene has CDR1 MNHNS and CDR2 SASEGT. This CDR3 reads CASRAGTVYEQYF. In nucleotides, the CDR3 is TGTGCCAGCAGGGCCGGGACCGTCTACGAGCAGTACTTC.

This clone was detected only a few times. V gene TRBV6-1 combines with J gene TRBJ1-5, with D hard to call. This CDR3 has 15 residues. Trimming removed 7 bases at V and 4 bases at J, with 17 bases between. Per germline, CDR1 MNHNS and CDR2 SASEGT. DNA for the CDR3: TGTGCCAGCACCTACGGACCTTTTCCAAATCAGCCCCAGCATTTT. It codes for CASTYGPFPNQPQHF.

The J gene is TRBJ2-2, the V gene TRBV2; D call uncertain. V dropped 2 bases and J dropped 8 bases, with 6 bases sitting between them. CDR3 length: 12 amino acids. Germline-derived CDR1 and CDR2 are SNHLY and FYNNEI. The CDR3 region is CASSERGGELFF. In nucleotides, the CDR3 is TGTGCCAGCAGTGAACGAGGAGGGGAGCTGTTTTTT. Looking up the rest from reference TRBV2 and TRBJ2-2 gives the full variable domain: EPEVTQTPSHQVTQMGQEVILRCVPISNHLYFYWYRQILGQKVEFLVSFYNNEISEKSEIFDDQFSVERPDGSNFTLKIRSTKLEDSAMYFCASSERGGELFFGEGSRLTVL.

The CDR3 DNA reads TGTGCCAGCAAAGCCGGGACTAGCGGTGATGGGACCCAGTACTTC. This encodes CASKAGTSGDGTQYF. The J gene is TRBJ2-5, the V gene TRBV5-4; 11 bases are shared with TRBD2. The CDR3 loop spans 15 amino acids. V was clipped by 6 bases and J by 7 bases; unmatched bases: 11. Germline V gene sequence: CDR1 SGHNT, CDR2 YYREEE (reference sequence). The full variable domain, rest sourced from reference TRBV5-4 and TRBJ2-5, is ETGVTQSPTHLIKTRGQQVTLRCSSQSGHNTVSWYQQALGQGPQFIFQYYREEENGRGNFPPRFSGLQFPNYSSELNVNALELDDSALYLCASKAGTSGDGTQYFGPGTRLLVL.

This clone was seen a single time. This chain uses TRBV30 with TRBJ2-3; weak D call: TRBD2 (5 bases). V was pared by 3 bases and J by 1 base, with 14 bases between. Germline V gives CDR1 GTSNPN, CDR2 SVGIG (reference sequence). The CDR3 is made up of 15 amino acids. CDR3 loop: CAWRLDTRGTDTQYF. CDR3 coding DNA: TGTGCCTGGAGGCTAGACACTAGAGGCACAGATACGCAGTATTTT.

The V and J genes are TRBV18 and TRBJ1-2; TRBD1 is a possible D gene (6 bases). Trimming took off 3 bases at V and 7 bases at J, with 12 bases between the two ends. Per the germline V gene, CDR1 is KGHSH and CDR2 is LQKENI. The CDR3 covers 13 residues. The CDR3 DNA reads as TGTGCCAGCTCACCCGACAGGACGAGTGGCTACACCTTC. This codes for CASSPDRTSGYTF.

The V gene is TRBV7-9, the J gene TRBJ1-1; D is undetermined. The CDR3 covers 11 residues. Germline V gene lookup returns CDR1 SEHNR and CDR2 FQNEAQ (reference sequence). V lost 8 bases and J lost 1, with 5 bases in between. The CDR3 region has the DNA TGTGCCAGCGAAGGGAACACTGAAGCTTTCTTT. Its protein is CASEGNTEAFF.